This TCR beta chain was sequenced in a study of identical twins. The CDR3 has 15 residues. V shed 3 bases and J 2 bases; nucleotides not matched to a gene: 4. Germline CDR1 reads MGHRA; CDR2 reads YSYEKL. There are a few counts of this clonotype. Its antigen is currently unknown. The study, taken as a whole, reports: Fewer insertions marked abundant cord blood beta clonotypes; young adult naive trended weakly, memory not at all.

The authors used template switching to add a universal primer site and gave cDNA unique molecular identifiers. TCRdb analysed the 5' RACE reads with MiXCR anew, one entry per CDR3 protein. This table holds about 300,000 distinct CDR3 sequences, around 12% found once. The same specimen was also included in a second study, on yellow fever vaccine responses in identical twins.

This chain links TRBV4-1 with TRBJ2-7, with TRBD1 matching over 10 bases. The sequenced sample was CD8+ T cells sorted from blood. The TCR was taken from a woman under 30 in good health. The CDR3 nucleotides read TGCGCCAGCAGCCATCTCGGGACAGGGGCCTACGAGCAGTACTTC. Protein product: CASSHLGTGAYEQYF.